Below are 22 T cell receptor beta chains sequenced from a single sample in a study of cytomegalovirus exposure and HLA in healthy donors. PCR amplification relied on 60 Vbeta primers (plus 13 Jbeta primers). Using immunoSEQ multiplex PCR, the repertoire was profiled, and TCRdb retains in-frame clones only, with some absent. In the table there are 200,000 to 250,000 clones, around 79% of which are singletons. The source material was PBMCs. The receptors were gathered from a girl aged 2 to 9 in good health and CMV-seronegative.

This clone was found once. The chain employs TRBV9 and TRBJ1-3; 8 bases are a match to TRBD1. Germline values: CDR1 SGDLS, CDR2 YYNGEE. This CDR3 spans 19 amino acids. V lost 0 bases, J lost 2 bases, and 13 bases stayed unmatched. CDR3 in amino acids: CASSVDPPRGRGPGNTIYF. In DNA, the CDR3 is TGTGCCAGCAGCGTAGATCCACCGCGTGGCAGGGGGCCTGGAAACACCATATATTTT.

The chain recombines TRBV19 with TRBJ1-1; no clear D. This CDR3 is built from 12 residues. Germline V gene data show CDR1 as LNHDA and CDR2 as SQIVND (reference sequence). Trimming took 1 base from V and 4 from J, leaving 4 bases between them. CDR3 in amino acids: CASSIGATEAFF. The CDR3 DNA follows: TGTGCCAGTAGTATAGGGGCCACTGAAGCTTTCTTT.

The chain joins TRBV9 to TRBJ2-7; D possibly corresponds to TRBD1 (6 bases). V lost 0 bases to trimming and J lost 2 bases, with 9 bases between them. This CDR3 comprises 14 residues. Germline V gene sequence: CDR1 SGDLS, CDR2 YYNGEE. CDR3 coding DNA: TGTGCCAGCAGCGTAGGGCAGGGGACCTACGAGCAGTACTTC. This encodes CASSVGQGTYEQYF. Together with reference TRBV9 and TRBJ2-7, the CDR3 gives the full variable domain: DSGVTQTPKHLITATGQRVTLRCSPRSGDLSVYWYQQSLDQGLQFLIQYYNGEERAKGNILERFSAQQFPDLHSELNLSSLELGDSALYFCASSVGQGTYEQYFGPGTRLTVT.

The chain has TRBV5-1 and TRBJ1-1; TRBD1 agrees at 11 bases. The germline V gene has CDR1 SGHRS and CDR2 YFSETQ. The CDR3 spans 17 residues. V shed 2 bases and J 3 bases; nucleotides not matched to a gene: 9. The CDR3 bases are TGCGCCAGCAGCTTTAAGTGGACAGGGGGCGCCGACACTGAAGCTTTCTTT. Translating gives CASSFKWTGGADTEAFF.

The chain recombines TRBV2 with TRBJ1-1, with TRBD1 as a possible D gene (5 bases). CDR1 SNHLY and CDR2 FYNNEI come from the germline V gene. V dropped 7 bases and J dropped 7 bases, with 10 bases sitting between them. The CDR3 is 11 residues long. CDR3 in DNA: TGTGCCAGCATTGGGGGAGGTGAAGCTTTCTTT. The encoded protein is CASIGGGEAFF.

This sequence joins TRBV6-5 and TRBJ1-2; D not certain. CDR1 is MNHEY, CDR2 SVGAGI, per germline. Trimming removed 6 bases at V and 3 bases at J, with 14 bases between. This CDR3 contains 14 residues. CDR3 region: CASRAGGGDYGYTF. For the CDR3, the DNA is TGTGCCAGCAGGGCGGGAGGCGGGGACTATGGCTACACCTTC.

The chain combines TRBV19 with TRBJ2-1, with a weak D call TRBD2 (5 bases). Trimming took off 1 base at V and 12 bases at J, with 19 bases between the two ends. CDR1 LNHDA and CDR2 SQIVND come from the germline V gene (reference sequence). The CDR3 loop spans 15 amino acids. The CDR3 sequence: CASSIGSRGFARQFF. The DNA of the CDR3 is TGTGCCAGTAGTATAGGTAGCCGGGGATTCGCGCGGCAGTTCTTC.

The V and J genes are TRBV5-1 and TRBJ2-2; D perhaps matches TRBD1 (6 bases). Trimming took 4 bases from V and 1 from J, leaving 8 bases between them. CDR3 size: 14 residues. Germline V gene lookup returns CDR1 SGHRS and CDR2 YFSETQ. The CDR3 bases are TGCGCCAGCAGCGAGACAGGGAACACCGGGGAGCTGTTTTTT. It codes for CASSETGNTGELFF.

This rearrangement joins TRBV10-3 to TRBJ2-3, with 8 bases that match TRBD1. This CDR3 contains 16 residues. V shed 2 bases and J 1 base; nucleotides not matched to a gene: 5. Germline-derived CDR1 and CDR2 are ENHRY and SYGVKD. The CDR3 DNA reads TGTGCCATCAGTGAGAGGGACAGGTCCGGCACAGATACGCAGTATTTT. Amino acids: CAISERDRSGTDTQYF.

The rearrangement joins TRBV29-1 to TRBJ1-1; 8 nucleotides line up with TRBD1. With 4 bases clipped from V and 1 base from J, the junction kept 2 bases outside the gene matches. Germline CDR1 is SQVTM and CDR2 is ANQGSEA. There are 13 residues in the CDR3. In DNA form, the CDR3 reads TGCAGCGTTGCAGGGGGCCCGAACACTGAAGCTTTCTTT. Translated: CSVAGGPNTEAFF.

This chain uses TRBV5-6 with TRBJ2-5; possibly TRBD1 for D (7 bases). Near its end, the DNA agrees better with TRBJ2-7, so the J call may be wrong. Germline loops: CDR1 SGHDT, CDR2 YYEEEE. The CDR3 totals 14 residues. For the CDR3, the DNA is TGTGCCAGCAGCCAGGGGGGCAGCTCCTACGAGCAGTACTTC. Amino acids: CASSQGGSSYEQYF.

The chain is built from TRBV6-1 and TRBJ2-7; no reliable D call. Trimming pared 4 bases from V and 4 bases from J, leaving 5 bases between. The CDR3 covers 11 residues. Germline CDR1 and CDR2: MNHNS and SASEGT. In DNA form, the CDR3 reads TGTGCCAGCAGTGTAGAATACGAGCAGTACTTC. Its protein product is CASSVEYEQYF.

The chain recombines TRBV19 with TRBJ1-1, with TRBD1 matching over 7 bases. The CDR3 covers 14 residues. Germline V CDR1 and CDR2: LNHDA, SQIVND (reference sequence). V was pared by 7 bases and J by 7 bases, with 12 bases of the junction left unmatched. The CDR3, as DNA: TGTGCCAGTACTTACACCCATGGGGACAGTGAAGCTTTCTTT. Residues: CASTYTHGDSEAFF.

This clone showed up just once. The chain has TRBV5-1 and TRBJ2-5; 7 nucleotides agree with TRBD2. Unmatched junction bases numbered 8, after V lost 4 bases and J lost 2 bases. There are 15 residues in the CDR3. Germline CDR1 and CDR2: SGHRS and YFSETQ. The CDR3 loop reads CASSTTGGGQETQYF. The CDR3 DNA sequence: TGCGCCAGCAGCACCACGGGGGGAGGGCAAGAGACCCAGTACTTC.

The chain couples TRBV11-2 to TRBJ2-1, with 9 bases fitting TRBD2. The junction had 15 bases not matched to a gene; V was cut back by 1 base and J by 8 bases. The CDR3 loop spans 18 amino acids. Germline lookup yields CDR1 SGHAT and CDR2 FQNNGV. For the CDR3, the DNA is TGTGCCAGCAGCTTAGTCAGGGAGGTAGGCGGGGGGGCATATGAGCAGTTCTTC. As protein: CASSLVREVGGGAYEQFF. Looking up the rest from reference TRBV11-2 and TRBJ2-1 gives the full variable domain: EAGVAQSPRYKIIEKRQSVAFWCNPISGHATLYWYQQILGQGPKLLIQFQNNGVVDDSQLPKDRFSAERLKGVDSTLKIQPAKLEDSAVYLCASSLVREVGGGAYEQFFGPGTRLTVL.

The chain uses TRBV19 and TRBJ2-1, with D tentatively TRBD1 (6 bases). This CDR3 comprises 15 residues. Per the germline V gene, CDR1 is LNHDA and CDR2 is SQIVND (reference sequence). Between the trimmed V and J ends, which lost 4 bases and 5 bases, there was a span of 15 bases. The CDR3, as DNA: TGTGCCAGTAGTAATGGGGGCGGGTTGAACAATGAGCAGTTCTTC. Translation: CASSNGGGLNNEQFF.

The chain uses TRBV5-4 and TRBJ2-7; TRBD2 agrees at 7 bases. Germline-derived CDR1 and CDR2 are SGHNT and YYREEE (reference sequence). The CDR3 contains 15 residues. V shed 2 bases and J 3 bases; nucleotides not matched to a gene: 8. The CDR3 is CASSFGAGESYEQYF. The CDR3 nucleotides read TGTGCCAGCAGCTTTGGTGCGGGAGAAAGCTACGAGCAGTACTTC.

This clone appeared a few times. CDR3 region: CASSYYGGETQYF. The CDR3 bases are TGCGCCAGCAGCTACTATGGGGGGGAGACCCAGTACTTC. V is TRBV5-1 and J is TRBJ2-5; maybe TRBD2 (6 bases). This CDR3 comprises 13 residues. Trimming took off 3 bases at V and 5 bases at J, with 11 bases between the two ends. Germline CDR1 reads SGHRS; CDR2 reads YFSETQ.

The chain links TRBV9 to TRBJ2-3; the match to TRBD2 covers 7 bases. The V gene's germline CDR1 is SGDLS and CDR2 YYNGEE. The CDR3 totals 16 residues. V shed 7 bases and J 1 base; nucleotides not matched to a gene: 12. In nucleotides, the CDR3 is TGTGCCAGCGAGGAGGGGTCGGCGGGAGGCACAGATACGCAGTATTTT. It is translated as CASEEGSAGGTDTQYF.

The chain carries TRBV20-1 and TRBJ1-2; D ambiguous. Germline CDR1 DFQATT, CDR2 SNEGSKA (reference sequence). This CDR3 has 11 residues. Trimming stripped 8 bases from V and 3 bases from J, with 10 bases between. CDR3: CSLGLHYGYTF. The CDR3 DNA reads as TGCAGTCTAGGACTACACTATGGCTACACCTTC.

This clone was found once. This chain joins TRBV14 and TRBJ1-2; 8 bases match TRBD1. CDR3 length equals 14 residues. Germline CDR1 and CDR2: SGHDN and FVKESK. With 2 bases clipped from V and 5 bases from J, the junction kept 4 bases outside the gene matches. The CDR3 is CASSQQGATYGYTF. As DNA, the CDR3 is TGTGCCAGCAGCCAACAGGGGGCCACTTATGGCTACACCTTC.

The J gene is TRBJ1-2, the V gene TRBV7-9; unclear D gene. There are 14 residues in the CDR3. Germline CDR1 and CDR2: SEHNR and FQNEAQ (reference sequence). The V and J ends lost 6 bases and 2 bases respectively, with 13 bases between them. This CDR3 is CASRDSEGNYGYTF. The CDR3 bases are TGTGCCAGCAGGGATTCTGAGGGCAACTATGGCTACACCTTC.